These 21 T cell receptor beta chains were sequenced from one sample in a study of blood T cell repertoires in COVID-19. The table came from immunoSEQ multiplex PCR; TCRdb's copy has only in-frame clones and leaves some out. The table shows 250,000 to 300,000 clones, with about four fifths occurring only once. The specimen sequenced was peripheral blood. Receptor source: a woman aged 18-29 years with acute or convalescent COVID-19.

The chain couples TRBV19 to TRBJ2-7, with 8 positions matching TRBD2. The V gene's germline CDR1 is LNHDA and CDR2 SQIVND (reference sequence). CDR3 length equals 15 residues. V lost 1 base to trimming and J lost 2 bases; unmatched junction nucleotides: 4. Here the CDR3 reads CASSIGDGRAYEQYF. As DNA, the CDR3 is TGTGCCAGTAGTATAGGGGACGGGAGGGCCTACGAGCAGTACTTC.

This clone came up a few times. This rearrangement joins TRBV9 to TRBJ2-5; no clear D. CDR3 length equals 14 residues. The germline V and J ends were trimmed by 0 bases and 3 bases, with 9 bases remaining between them. CDR1 is SGDLS, CDR2 YYNGEE, per germline. The CDR3 is CASSVEDWEETQYF. CDR3 DNA sequence: TGTGCCAGCAGCGTAGAAGACTGGGAAGAGACCCAGTACTTC.

The V and J genes are TRBV7-2 and TRBJ2-7; 8 nucleotides align to TRBD1. Germline values: CDR1 SGHTA, CDR2 FQGNSA. J lost 2 bases, V lost 8 bases, and 11 bases had no gene match. CDR3 length: 15 amino acids. Here the CDR3 DNA reads TGTGCCAGCGGTCAAGACAGGGGTCCAGCCTACGAGCAGTACTTC. Encoded protein: CASGQDRGPAYEQYF.

This chain uses TRBV14 with TRBJ1-3, with no clear D. Germline CDR1 SGHDN, CDR2 FVKESK. Trimming cost V 4 bases and J 4 bases, with 5 bases left between them. The CDR3 consists of 12 residues. The CDR3 loop reads CASSPMGNTIYF. The DNA of the CDR3 is TGTGCCAGCAGCCCCATGGGAAACACCATATATTTT.

The chain is built from TRBV27 and TRBJ1-1, with 7 nucleotides matching TRBD1. Germline V gene lookup returns CDR1 MNHEY and CDR2 SMNVEV (reference sequence). Trimming at V came to 4 bases and at J to 6 bases, leaving 8 bases not matched to a gene. The CDR3 contains 14 residues. CDR3 amino acids: CASSSTGYYPEAFF. The CDR3 region has the DNA TGTGCCAGCAGTTCGACAGGGTACTATCCTGAAGCTTTCTTT.

The CDR3 region has the DNA TGTGCCAGCAGCCAGTTGACACCCGAATCGAGCTCTGGAAACACCATATATTTT. Amino acid sequence: CASSQLTPESSSGNTIYF. The genes are TRBV3-1 (or the pseudogene TRBV3-2) and TRBJ1-3; no definite D call. Germline V lookup: CDR1 LGHDT, CDR2 YNNKEL (reference sequence). Trimming removed 3 bases at V and 0 bases at J, with 18 bases between. The CDR3 has 18 residues.

The V call is TRBV27, the J call TRBJ1-1; 8 bases map to TRBD1. With V trimmed by 6 bases and J by 4 bases, 1 base remained unmatched. Germline V lookup: CDR1 MNHEY, CDR2 SMNVEV (reference sequence). The CDR3 loop spans 12 amino acids. The CDR3 is CASRTGGTEAFF. The CDR3 region has the DNA TGTGCCAGCAGAACAGGGGGCACTGAAGCTTTCTTT.

Only a few counts were recorded for this clone. V is TRBV10-1 and J is TRBJ2-1; D gene unclear. Germline V gene sequence: CDR1 WNHNN, CDR2 SYGVQD (reference sequence). V lost 1 base to trimming and J lost 5 bases, with 6 bases between them. The CDR3 spans 13 residues. The CDR3 region is CASSEFLDNEQFF. The CDR3 DNA reads as TGCGCCAGCAGTGAGTTTTTAGACAATGAGCAGTTCTTC.

This chain connects TRBV6-6 to TRBJ1-3; D call uncertain. The CDR3 consists of 17 residues. Trimming cost V 5 bases and J 0 bases, with 17 bases left between them. Germline V gives CDR1 MNHNY, CDR2 SVGAGI (reference sequence). CDR3 coding DNA: TGTGCCAGCAGTCTAGGGTACTCGGGGAGCTCTGGAAACACCATATATTTT. It is translated as CASSLGYSGSSGNTIYF.

This clone came up many times. One end of the junction fails to match germline, which may point to a read error. This chain joins TRBV7-7 and TRBJ2-5, with 13 bases aligning to TRBD2. CDR1 is SSHAT and CDR2 is FNYEAQ in the germline V gene (reference sequence). This CDR3 has 15 residues. The CDR3 region is CASSFGTSGTETQYF. DNA of the CDR3: TGTGCTAGCAGCTTTGGGACTAGCGGGACAGAGACCCAGTACTTC.

The chain combines TRBV28 with TRBJ1-4, with D perhaps matching TRBD1 (6 bases). The CDR3 spans 14 residues. With 2 bases removed from V and 5 bases from J, the gap between germline ends came to 9 bases. CDR1 and CDR2 (germline): MDHEN, SYDVKM. This CDR3 is CASSLGTPNEKLFF. In DNA, the CDR3 is TGTGCCAGCAGTTTAGGGACACCCAATGAAAAACTGTTTTTT.

The chain recombines TRBV30 with TRBJ1-1; D remains ambiguous. Trimming removed 3 bases from V and 3 bases from J, with 14 bases in between. The germline gives CDR1 GTSNPN, CDR2 SVGIG (reference sequence). The CDR3 spans 14 residues. The CDR3 loop reads CAWRSSYRDTEAFF. The CDR3 nucleotides read TGTGCCTGGAGGTCATCTTATCGGGACACTGAAGCTTTCTTT.

This clone was counted between two and nine times. The genes are TRBV5-1 and TRBJ1-4; perhaps TRBD1 as D (6 bases). Germline lookup yields CDR1 SGHRS and CDR2 YFSETQ. CDR3 length equals 15 residues. V lost 5 bases and J lost 5, with 16 bases in between. CDR3 DNA: TGCGCCAGCAGGGAAGGAACAGGGACGAATGAAAAACTGTTTTTT. This encodes CASREGTGTNEKLFF. Based on the CDR3 plus reference TRBV5-1 and TRBJ1-4, the full variable domain is KAGVTQTPRYLIKTRGQQVTLSCSPISGHRSVSWYQQTPGQGLQFLFEYFSETQRNKGNFPGRFSGRQFSNSRSEMNVSTLELGDSALYLCASREGTGTNEKLFFGSGTQLSVL.

V and J are TRBV20-1 and TRBJ2-5; D is uncertain. Trimming removed 3 bases at V and 5 bases at J, with 13 bases between. The CDR3 length is 13 residues. Germline CDR1 and CDR2: DFQATT and SNEGSKA (reference sequence). As DNA, the CDR3 is TGCAGTGCTAGTGCCAAAACCGGGGAGACCCAGTACTTC. This translates into CSASAKTGETQYF.

This sequence joins TRBV29-1 and TRBJ2-1; tentative D call: TRBD2 (6 bases). From germline, CDR1 is SQVTM and CDR2 ANQGSEA. The germline V and J ends were trimmed by 6 bases and 3 bases, with 15 bases remaining between them. The CDR3 is 14 amino acids. The CDR3 DNA sequence: TGCAGCGTCAAACGCATGCGGGACTACAATGAGCAGTTCTTC. Protein sequence: CSVKRMRDYNEQFF.

The gene calls are TRBV19 and TRBJ2-7; maybe TRBD2 (5 bases). Germline V gives CDR1 LNHDA, CDR2 SQIVND (reference sequence). The CDR3 is 14 amino acids. Trimming pared 3 bases from V and 6 bases from J, leaving 15 bases between. CDR3 sequence (DNA): TGTGCCAGTAGTATGGTCGGGGATCCTTGCGAGCAGTACTTC. Encoded protein: CASSMVGDPCEQYF.

The chain recombines TRBV5-1 with TRBJ2-1, with D perhaps TRBD1 (5 bases). The CDR3 has 15 amino acids. Germline loops: CDR1 SGHRS, CDR2 YFSETQ. The ends were cut back, 0 bases at V and 6 bases at J, with 13 bases in the middle. The CDR3: CASSLGQGMGNEQFF. The CDR3, as DNA: TGCGCCAGCAGCTTGGGTCAGGGAATGGGCAATGAGCAGTTCTTC.

The chain carries TRBV19 and TRBJ2-1; possible D gene TRBD2, 6 bases. V lost 5 bases and J lost 5, with 10 bases in between. The CDR3 is made up of 13 amino acids. Germline CDR1 and CDR2: LNHDA and SQIVND (reference sequence). Here the CDR3 reads CASSWGGDNEQFF. The CDR3 DNA reads TGTGCCAGTAGTTGGGGCGGGGACAATGAGCAGTTCTTC.

V gene TRBV6-1 combines with J gene TRBJ2-7; 12 bases line up with TRBD2. There are 15 residues in the CDR3. The germline CDR1 and CDR2 sequences are MNHNS and SASEGT. The V gene end was trimmed by 5 bases and the J gene end by 5 bases; junction bases not matched to a gene: 7. This CDR3 reads CASSSTSGREHEQYF. The CDR3 DNA follows: TGTGCCAGCAGTTCGACTAGCGGGAGAGAGCACGAGCAGTACTTC.

On this clone itself: Other DNA sequences within the sample encode an identical CDR3. The rearrangement links TRBV11-2 to TRBJ2-1; TRBD2 is a possible D gene (7 bases). This CDR3 has 15 residues. Trimming shortened V by 1 base and J by 2 bases, and 9 bases separated the two germline ends. CDR1 and CDR2 from the germline V gene are SGHAT and FQNNGV. In nucleotides, the CDR3 is TGTGCCAGCAGCTTAGGGCGGGGGCCCTACAATGAGCAGTTCTTC. This translates into CASSLGRGPYNEQFF.

The chain is built from TRBV6-1 and TRBJ2-3, with a weak D call TRBD2 (7 bases). The CDR3 is 16 residues long. Germline values: CDR1 MNHNS, CDR2 SASEGT. Trimming took 2 bases from V and 0 from J, leaving 12 bases between them. In DNA, the CDR3 is TGTGCCAGCAGTGAACGGGGGGCTGTAAGCACAGATACGCAGTATTTT. It translates to CASSERGAVSTDTQYF.